The clone carrying this TCR beta chain was picked up one time. Its target is not known. The data were produced by immunoSEQ multiplex PCR, yet TCRdb's version contains in-frame clones alone and is incomplete. Among 25,000 to 30,000 clones listed, about 87% were seen once. The record originates from a study of lymphopenia after photon versus proton radiotherapy. General study results and limits: Authors raise, but do not show, better survival with proton therapy. Under photons, naive T cells and diversity fell while effector/memory populations rose.

The CDR3 is 13 amino acids. The germline V gene has CDR1 MNHNS and CDR2 SASEGT. Trimming pared 6 bases from V and 1 base from J, leaving 7 bases between. This sample comprised peripheral blood, obtained from a patient treated with proton-based radiotherapy. This TCR derives from a woman aged 55-69 years with cholangiocarcinoma. Some clones in this sample may be carry-over from other donors' samples. The V call is TRBV6-1, the J call TRBJ1-5; no reliable D call. The CDR3 spells CASRETSNQPQHF. For the CDR3, the DNA is TGTGCCAGCAGGGAGACCAGCAATCAGCCCCAGCATTTT.